The rows below give T cell receptor beta chains drawn from one sample of a study of human T cells and chemical hapten exposure. TCRdb re-analysed the RACE reads in MiXCR, keeping a single row per CDR3 protein. The sample consists of 84,000 or so distinct CDR3 sequences, 10% to 13% of them appearing once. Sequenced here: whole blood, sampled in connection with sensitization to the hapten diphenylcyclopropenone (DPC). These receptors were collected from a man in his forties or fifties with alopecia areata. Some clones in this sample may be carry-over from other donors' samples. The CDR3 runs from the conserved cysteine through the conserved F or W. A D gene is named only where the DNA matches it firmly. Clone size is shown for a subset of rows, as once, few, many or a class of expanded clone.

D: TRBD2; V: TRBV11-1; size: medium-sized; J: TRBJ2-5; DNA: TGTGCCAGCAGCCACGGGACTAGCGGAGTTTCGCTACAAGAGACCCAGTACTTC; CDR3: CASSHGTSGVSLQETQYF
D: TRBD1; V: TRBV29-1; size: many; J: TRBJ2-3; DNA: TGCAGCGTTGAAGGGGGACAGAGCACAGATACGCAGTATTTT; CDR3: CSVEGGQSTDTQYF
D: TRBD2; V: TRBV29-1; size: few; J: TRBJ2-1; DNA: TGCAGCGTTGAAGATCTTAGCGGGAATACCCGGCTCAGTGAGCAGTTCTTC; CDR3: CSVEDLSGNTRLSEQFF
D: NA; V: TRBV28; size: NA; J: TRBJ2-3; DNA: TGTGCCAGCTGTCGGGAGCACGGCACAGATACGCAGTATTTT; CDR3: CASCREHGTDTQYF
D: NA; V: TRBV20-1; size: NA; J: TRBJ2-7; DNA: TGCAGTGCTTCCCCCCCGGGCGGGATCTACGAGCAGTACTTC; CDR3: CSASPPGGIYEQYF
D: TRBD1; V: TRBV28; size: NA; J: TRBJ2-3; DNA: TGTGCCAGCAGTTTGGCGGGACAGGGGGATTCAGATACGCAGTATTTT; CDR3: CASSLAGQGDSDTQYF
D: NA; V: TRBV9; size: many; J: TRBJ2-1; DNA: TGTGCCAGCAGCTCTGGAGGGGTTGAGCAGTTCTTC; CDR3: CASSSGGVEQFF
D: NA; V: TRBV28; size: NA; J: TRBJ2-7; DNA: TGTGCCAGCAGTCCCCACAGGAGCTCCTACGAGCAGTACTTC; CDR3: CASSPHRSSYEQYF
D: NA; V: TRBV27; size: many; J: TRBJ1-4; DNA: TGTGCCAGCAGAGCAGAGGGAACTAATGAAAAACTGTTTTTT; CDR3: CASRAEGTNEKLFF
D: NA; V: TRBV7-2; size: many; J: TRBJ2-3; DNA: TGTGCCAGCGGGGAAGCGCAGTATTTT; CDR3: CASGEAQYF
D: NA; V: TRBV4-2; size: NA; J: TRBJ2-6; DNA: TGTGCCAGCAGCCAAGTTGGGGGAGACTCTGGGGCCAACGTCCTGACTTTC; CDR3: CASSQVGGDSGANVLTF
D: NA; V: TRBV6-5; size: NA; J: TRBJ2-3; DNA: TGTGCCAGCAGTTACACTAGCACAGATACGCAGTATTTT; CDR3: CASSYTSTDTQYF
D: TRBD2; V: TRBV6-1; size: NA; J: TRBJ2-4; DNA: TGTGCCAGCCCGGGAGGGGGCTCCTCCGGGACTAGCGGGAGAGAGGCCAAAAACATTCAGTACTTC; CDR3: CASPGGGSSGTSGREAKNIQYF
D: TRBD2; V: TRBV7-3; size: NA; J: TRBJ2-2; DNA: TGTGCCAGCAGCTTAATGGGCGGGAGGGGCACCGGGGAGCTGTTTTTT; CDR3: CASSLMGGRGTGELFF
D: TRBD2; V: TRBV6-5; size: many; J: TRBJ2-3; DNA: TGTGCCAGCAGTTACTCGAGTAGCGGGGGAGCAGGAGATACGCAGTATTTT; CDR3: CASSYSSSGGAGDTQYF
D: NA; V: TRBV2; size: few; J: TRBJ2-2; DNA: TGTGCCAGCAGTCCCACCGGACACAACACCGGGGAGCTGTTTTTT; CDR3: CASSPTGHNTGELFF
D: TRBD1; V: TRBV6-2/TRBV6-3; size: NA; J: TRBJ1-2; DNA: TGTGCCAGCAGCCGCTTGACTGGACAGGGAGCTTATGGCTACACCTTC; CDR3: CASSRLTGQGAYGYTF
D: TRBD1; V: TRBV20-1; size: medium-sized; J: TRBJ2-7; DNA: TGCAGTGCTAGAAGGGACAGGGGGCTTCCCGAGCAGTACTTC; CDR3: CSARRDRGLPEQYF
D: NA; V: TRBV4-3; size: many; J: TRBJ1-3; DNA: TGCGCCAGCAGCCAAGACGAGGGAATGTCTGGAAACACCATATATTTT; CDR3: CASSQDEGMSGNTIYF
D: NA; V: TRBV19; size: few; J: TRBJ2-4; DNA: TGTGCCAGTAGTTTGTTGGCCCTGGTGGGGAACATTCAGTACTTC; CDR3: CASSLLALVGNIQYF
D: NA; V: TRBV9; size: many; J: TRBJ2-6; DNA: TGTGCCAGCAGCGTAGCGGGACTGGCCAACGTCCTGACTTTC; CDR3: CASSVAGLANVLTF
D: NA; V: TRBV6-2/TRBV6-3; size: many; J: TRBJ1-1; DNA: TGTGCCAGCAGCGTGTTAACTATGAACACTGAAGCTTTCTTT; CDR3: CASSVLTMNTEAFF
D: TRBD2; V: TRBV20-1; size: NA; J: TRBJ2-3; DNA: TGCAGTGCTAGAGCGGCGGGAGTAGATACGCAGTATTTT; CDR3: CSARAAGVDTQYF
D: NA; V: TRBV5-4; size: NA; J: TRBJ1-1; DNA: TGTGCCAGCAGTTCCAGGACCAAAAACACGGGGGAAGCTTTCTTT; CDR3: CASSSRTKNTGEAFF
D: TRBD1; V: TRBV7-9; size: NA; J: TRBJ1-3; DNA: TGTGCCAGCAGCCTGGGGACCGGGACAGGGATCCGTAGAAGCTCTGGAAACACCATATATTTT; CDR3: CASSLGTGTGIRRSSGNTIYF
D: NA; V: TRBV15; size: NA; J: TRBJ2-5; DNA: TGTGCCACCAGCAGAGTAACGGCCAGGGGCGAAGAGACCCAGTACTTC; CDR3: CATSRVTARGEETQYF
D: TRBD2; V: TRBV11-2; size: NA; J: TRBJ2-1; DNA: TGTGCCAGCAGCCTAGGGCGGGGACTAGCGGGAGGCCATGAGCAGTTCTTC; CDR3: CASSLGRGLAGGHEQFF
D: NA; V: TRBV25-1; size: many; J: TRBJ1-2; DNA: TGTGCCAGCAGTGAATGGGGTAGTTATGGCTACACCTTC; CDR3: CASSEWGSYGYTF
D: NA; V: TRBV5-1; size: many; J: TRBJ1-5; DNA: TGCGCCAGCAGCTTCCAGGAGGGTCAGCCCCAGCATTTT; CDR3: CASSFQEGQPQHF
D: TRBD2; V: TRBV18; size: many; J: TRBJ2-7; DNA: TGTGCCAGCTCACCACGCGGAGCGGGAGGGCCAACGTACGAGCAGTACTTC; CDR3: CASSPRGAGGPTYEQYF
D: NA; V: TRBV29-1; size: NA; J: TRBJ1-1; DNA: TGCAGCGTGGGGGGGGAGTACACTGAAGCTTTCTTT; CDR3: CSVGGEYTEAFF
D: TRBD2; V: TRBV6-5; size: few; J: TRBJ2-1; DNA: TGTGCCAGCAGGAGGACGGGACTACCTCCGCGGAATGAGCAGTTCTTC; CDR3: CASRRTGLPPRNEQFF
D: NA; V: TRBV7-2; size: few; J: TRBJ1-2; DNA: TGTGCCAGCAGTCAGTACGTTTCAGCTAACTATGGCTACACCTTC; CDR3: CASSQYVSANYGYTF
D: NA; V: TRBV9; size: NA; J: TRBJ2-3; DNA: TGTGCCAGCAGCGTAGCCCTGGGAAAGGATACGCAGTATTTT; CDR3: CASSVALGKDTQYF
D: TRBD2; V: TRBV7-2; size: NA; J: TRBJ2-3; DNA: TGTGCCAGCAGCTTAAGGTCTAGCGGAGCCACAGATACGCAGTATTTT; CDR3: CASSLRSSGATDTQYF
D: TRBD2; V: TRBV28; size: few; J: TRBJ2-1; DNA: TGTGCCAGCAGTGAAATAAGACTAGCGGTCAGCTCCTACAATGAGCAGTTCTTC; CDR3: CASSEIRLAVSSYNEQFF
D: NA; V: TRBV7-3; size: NA; J: TRBJ2-3; DNA: TGTGCCAGCAGCTTAATTGCCCAGGGCACAGATACGCAGTATTTT; CDR3: CASSLIAQGTDTQYF
D: NA; V: TRBV6-2/TRBV6-3; size: few; J: TRBJ1-1; DNA: TGTGCCAGCAATCGTCAGGGGCTAATGAACACTGAAGCTTTCTTT; CDR3: CASNRQGLMNTEAFF
D: TRBD2; V: TRBV4-2; size: few; J: TRBJ2-7; DNA: TGTGCCAGCAGCCAAGATCGGGGGGGCGGCTCCTACGAGCAGTACTTC; CDR3: CASSQDRGGGSYEQYF
D: TRBD2; V: TRBV12-3/TRBV12-4; size: few; J: TRBJ2-1; DNA: TGTGCCAGCAGACCCCGCGGAGCGGGGGCCCACAATGAGCAGTTCTTC; CDR3: CASRPRGAGAHNEQFF
D: TRBD2; V: TRBV29-1; size: NA; J: TRBJ2-3; DNA: TGCAGCGCGACGGGAAGCGGGAGCGGCACAGATACGCAGTATTTT; CDR3: CSATGSGSGTDTQYF
D: TRBD2; V: TRBV20-1; size: NA; J: TRBJ2-7; DNA: TGCAGTGCTAGAGATCCACCCTGGGCGGGAGGAACCTACGAGCAGTACTTC; CDR3: CSARDPPWAGGTYEQYF
D: NA; V: TRBV6-5; size: few; J: TRBJ1-5; DNA: TGTGCCAGCAGTTACCGGGTTCCTCAGCCCCAGCATTTT; CDR3: CASSYRVPQPQHF
D: TRBD1; V: TRBV12-3/TRBV12-4; size: NA; J: TRBJ1-3; DNA: TGTGCCAGCAGTGAAGTTGGGACAGGGGGCTCCGGAAACACCATATATTTT; CDR3: CASSEVGTGGSGNTIYF
D: TRBD1; V: TRBV18; size: few; J: TRBJ1-5; DNA: TGTGCCAGCTCGGGGACAGATGATTATAGCAATCAGCCCCAGCATTTT; CDR3: CASSGTDDYSNQPQHF
D: NA; V: TRBV7-9; size: few; J: TRBJ1-1; DNA: TGTGCCAGCAGTCTAGGACAGCCGAACACTGAAGCTTTCTTT; CDR3: CASSLGQPNTEAFF
D: NA; V: TRBV7-8; size: many; J: TRBJ1-5; DNA: TGTGCCAGCAGCGGCTACAGGTTATTGAGCAATCAGCCCCAGCATTTT; CDR3: CASSGYRLLSNQPQHF
D: TRBD1; V: TRBV7-2; size: NA; J: TRBJ2-7; DNA: TGTGCCAGCAGCTTAGCCCAGACAGGGTTCTACGAGCAGTACTTC; CDR3: CASSLAQTGFYEQYF
D: TRBD1; V: TRBV29-1; size: NA; J: TRBJ2-2; DNA: TGCAGCGTTAGTACAGGGGTCACCGGGGAGCTGTTTTTT; CDR3: CSVSTGVTGELFF
D: TRBD1; V: TRBV11-2; size: NA; J: TRBJ1-4; DNA: TGTGCCAGCAGCTTACTACAGGGGGCAACTAATGAAAAACTGTTTTTT; CDR3: CASSLLQGATNEKLFF
D: NA; V: TRBV5-5; size: once; J: TRBJ2-3; DNA: TGTGCCAGCAGCCCTATGTCAGATACGCAGTATTTT; CDR3: CASSPMSDTQYF
D: NA; V: TRBV12-3/TRBV12-4; size: NA; J: TRBJ2-3; DNA: TGTGCCAGCAGTTTATTGGGGGGATCCACAGATACGCAGTATTTT; CDR3: CASSLLGGSTDTQYF
D: TRBD1; V: TRBV2; size: NA; J: TRBJ2-7; DNA: TGTGCCAGCGGGGGACAGCTTTACGAGCAGTACTTC; CDR3: CASGGQLYEQYF
D: TRBD2; V: TRBV20-1; size: once; J: TRBJ2-4; DNA: TGCAGTGCTCCAACTAGCGGGGGGATTCAGTACTTC; CDR3: CSAPTSGGIQYF
D: NA; V: TRBV27; size: NA; J: TRBJ2-7; DNA: TGTGCCAGCAGTTTTTTGAATAGCGGTTTCTCCTACGAGCAGTACTTC; CDR3: CASSFLNSGFSYEQYF
D: TRBD1; V: TRBV18; size: NA; J: TRBJ1-5; DNA: TGTGCCAGCTCACCATTGGGACAGCCTAATCAGCCCCAGCATTTT; CDR3: CASSPLGQPNQPQHF
D: TRBD1; V: TRBV6-2/TRBV6-3; size: few; J: TRBJ1-1; DNA: TGTGCCAGCAGCACCGAAGGGGGCTTGTACACTGAAGCTTTCTTT; CDR3: CASSTEGGLYTEAFF
D: NA; V: TRBV6-5; size: many; J: TRBJ1-1; DNA: TGTGCCAGCAGAGAACAGGGTTCCACTGAAGCCTTCTTT; CDR3: CASREQGSTEAFF
D: TRBD1; V: TRBV9; size: few; J: TRBJ1-1; DNA: TGTGCCAGCACCAAATACGACAGGGTTTCGGGCACTGAAGCTTTCTTT; CDR3: CASTKYDRVSGTEAFF
D: TRBD2; V: TRBV6-6; size: many; J: TRBJ2-1; DNA: TGTGCCAGCAGATTACTAGCGGGAGACCCTGAGCAGTTCTTC; CDR3: CASRLLAGDPEQFF